This T cell receptor (beta chain) was retrieved from a study of T cell repertoires in cytomegalovirus infection. This clonotype was found many times. TCRdb passed the reads through MiXCR, listing each CDR3 protein once. The sample includes more than 500,000 distinct CDR3 sequences, approximately 15% of them seen just once. Sequencing was carried out using CD8+ T cells from PBMCs. The clonotype comes from a human donor in good health (CMV status not recorded). Some clones in this sample may be carry-over from other donors' samples.

CDR3 in amino acids: CASPGLAGGMACEQFF. For the CDR3, the DNA is TGTGCCAGCCCGGGACTAGCGGGAGGGATGGCGTGTGAGCAGTTCTTC. The chain couples TRBV19 to TRBJ2-1; 16 bases fit TRBD2. This CDR3 contains 16 residues. Germline CDR1 reads LNHDA; CDR2 reads SQIVND (reference sequence). Trimming removed 9 bases from V and 9 bases from J; junction bases left unmatched: 11. Full variable domain (outside the CDR3, taken from reference TRBV19 and TRBJ2-1): DGGITQSPKYLFRKEGQNVTLSCEQNLNHDAMYWYRQDPGQGLRLIYYSQIVNDFQKGDIAEGYSVSREKKESFPLTVTSAQKNPTAFYLCASPGLAGGMACEQFFGPGTRLTVL.